This TCR beta chain was documented in a study of metastatic and nonmetastatic thyroid tumors. TCRdb called clones again from the PCR reads with MiXCR. The data contain some 55,000 clones, 25% to 30% of them singletons. Germline-derived CDR1 and CDR2 are SSHAT and FNYEAQ (reference sequence). The length of the CDR3 is 16 residues. Each patient came to thyroid surgery without any prior treatment (of any kind). This clone appeared once. Germline is not matched at one junction end, which may reflect a read error. The TCR sequence derives from a female donor with papillary thyroid cancer or a benign thyroid nodule (not recorded which). Some clones in this sample may be carry-over from other donors' samples. The sample taken for sequencing was blood. The chain employs TRBV7-7 and TRBJ1-1; TRBD1 matches 7 bases. The CDR3 bases are TGTGCTAGCAGCTTAGAGAGTCAAGGGGGCAACACTGAAGCTTTCTTT. Translated: CASSLESQGGNTEAFF.